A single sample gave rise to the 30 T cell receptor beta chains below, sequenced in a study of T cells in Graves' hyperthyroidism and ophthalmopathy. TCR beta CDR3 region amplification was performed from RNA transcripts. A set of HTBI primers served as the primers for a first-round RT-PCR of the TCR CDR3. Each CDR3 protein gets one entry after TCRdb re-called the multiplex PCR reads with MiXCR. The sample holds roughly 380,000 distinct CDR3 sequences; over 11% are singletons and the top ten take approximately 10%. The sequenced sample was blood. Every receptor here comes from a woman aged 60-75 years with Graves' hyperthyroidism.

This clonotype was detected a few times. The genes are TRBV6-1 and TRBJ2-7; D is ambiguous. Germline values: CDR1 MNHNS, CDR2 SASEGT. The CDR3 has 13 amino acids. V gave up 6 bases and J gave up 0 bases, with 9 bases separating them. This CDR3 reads CASSPADSYEQYF. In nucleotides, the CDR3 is TGTGCCAGCAGCCCGGCGGACTCCTACGAGCAGTACTTC.

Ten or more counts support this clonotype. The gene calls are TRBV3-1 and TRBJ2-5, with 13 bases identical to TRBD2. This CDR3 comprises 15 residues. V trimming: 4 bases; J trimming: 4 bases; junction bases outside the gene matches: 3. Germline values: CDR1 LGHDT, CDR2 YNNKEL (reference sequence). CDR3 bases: TGTGCCAGCAGCCCACTAGCGGGAGGGCGAGAGACCCAGTACTTC. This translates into CASSPLAGGRETQYF.

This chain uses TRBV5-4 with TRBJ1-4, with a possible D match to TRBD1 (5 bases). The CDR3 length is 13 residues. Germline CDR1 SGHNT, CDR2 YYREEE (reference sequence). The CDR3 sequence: CAAKGQLNEKLFF. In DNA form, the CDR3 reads TGTGCTGCCAAGGGGCAACTAAATGAAAAACTGTTTTTT. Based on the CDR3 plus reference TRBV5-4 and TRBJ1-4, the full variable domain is ETGVTQSPTHLIKTRGQQVTLRCSSQSGHNTVSWYQQALGQGPQFIFQYYREEENGRGNFPPRFSGLQFPNYSSELNVNALELDDSALYLCAAKGQLNEKLFFGSGTQLSVL.

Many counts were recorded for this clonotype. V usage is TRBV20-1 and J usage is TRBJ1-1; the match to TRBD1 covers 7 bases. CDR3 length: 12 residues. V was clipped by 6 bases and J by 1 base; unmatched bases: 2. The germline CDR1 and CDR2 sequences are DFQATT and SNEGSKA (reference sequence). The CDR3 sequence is CSARQGNTEAFF. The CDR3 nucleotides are TGCAGTGCAAGACAGGGGAACACTGAAGCTTTCTTT.

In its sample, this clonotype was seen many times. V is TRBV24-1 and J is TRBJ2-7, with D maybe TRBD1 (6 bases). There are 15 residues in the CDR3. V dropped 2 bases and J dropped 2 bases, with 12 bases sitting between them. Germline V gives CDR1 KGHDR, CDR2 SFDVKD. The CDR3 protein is CATSDSTGPTYEQYF. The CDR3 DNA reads TGTGCCACCAGTGATTCAACAGGGCCGACCTACGAGCAGTACTTC.

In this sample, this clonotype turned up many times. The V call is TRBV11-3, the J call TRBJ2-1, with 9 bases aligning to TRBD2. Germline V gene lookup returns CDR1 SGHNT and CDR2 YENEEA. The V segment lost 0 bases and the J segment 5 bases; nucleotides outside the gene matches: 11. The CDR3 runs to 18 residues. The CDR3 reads CASSLDLGSSGTHNEQFF. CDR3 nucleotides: TGTGCCAGCAGCTTAGATCTAGGGTCTAGCGGGACCCACAATGAGCAGTTCTTC.

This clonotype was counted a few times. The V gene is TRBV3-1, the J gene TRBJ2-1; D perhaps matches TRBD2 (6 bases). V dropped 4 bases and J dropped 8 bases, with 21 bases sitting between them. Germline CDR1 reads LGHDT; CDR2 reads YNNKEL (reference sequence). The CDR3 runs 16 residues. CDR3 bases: TGTGCCAGCAGCCTGGGACGGGGCGGGATTTCGGATGAGCAGTTCTTC. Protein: CASSLGRGGISDEQFF.

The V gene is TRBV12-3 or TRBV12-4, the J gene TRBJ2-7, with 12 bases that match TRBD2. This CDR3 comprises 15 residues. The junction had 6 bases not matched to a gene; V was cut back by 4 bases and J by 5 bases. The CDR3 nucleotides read TGTGCCAGCAGTTCTCTGACTAGCGGGAGAAACGAGCAGTACTTC. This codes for CASSSLTSGRNEQYF.

This chain's CDR3 is CASSWRTGSMNTEAFF. The CDR3 nucleotides read TGTGCCAGCAGCTGGAGGACAGGGAGTATGAACACTGAAGCTTTCTTT. The chain links TRBV5-4 to TRBJ1-1; the match to TRBD1 covers 8 bases. The CDR3 length is 16 residues. Trimming took 3 bases from V and 0 from J; bases not matched to a gene: 7. Germline loops: CDR1 SGHNT, CDR2 YYREEE (reference sequence).

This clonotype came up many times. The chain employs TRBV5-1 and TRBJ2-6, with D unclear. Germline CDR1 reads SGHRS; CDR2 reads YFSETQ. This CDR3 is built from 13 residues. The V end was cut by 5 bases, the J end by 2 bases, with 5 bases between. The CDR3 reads CASRRTGANVLTF. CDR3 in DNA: TGCGCCAGCAGGCGTACTGGGGCCAACGTCCTGACTTTC.

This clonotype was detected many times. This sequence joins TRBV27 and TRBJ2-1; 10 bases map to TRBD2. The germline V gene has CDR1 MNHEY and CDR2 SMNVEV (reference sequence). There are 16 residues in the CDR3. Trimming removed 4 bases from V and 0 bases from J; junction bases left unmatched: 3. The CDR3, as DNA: TGTGCCAGCAGTTCCGCTAGCGGGAGCTCCTACAATGAGCAGTTCTTC. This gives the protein CASSSASGSSYNEQFF.

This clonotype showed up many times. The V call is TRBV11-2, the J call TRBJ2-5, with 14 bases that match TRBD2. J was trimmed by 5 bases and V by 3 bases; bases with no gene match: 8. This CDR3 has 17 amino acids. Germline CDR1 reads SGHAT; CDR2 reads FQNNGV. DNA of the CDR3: TGTGCCAGCAGCTTCTCCGGGACTAGCGGGAGTTTTGAGACCCAGTACTTC. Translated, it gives CASSFSGTSGSFETQYF.

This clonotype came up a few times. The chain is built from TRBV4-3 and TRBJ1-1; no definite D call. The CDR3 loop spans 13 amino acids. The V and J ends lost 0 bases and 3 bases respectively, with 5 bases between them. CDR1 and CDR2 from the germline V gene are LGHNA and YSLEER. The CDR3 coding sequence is TGCGCCAGCAGCCAAGATAGGTACACTGAAGCTTTCTTT. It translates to CASSQDRYTEAFF.

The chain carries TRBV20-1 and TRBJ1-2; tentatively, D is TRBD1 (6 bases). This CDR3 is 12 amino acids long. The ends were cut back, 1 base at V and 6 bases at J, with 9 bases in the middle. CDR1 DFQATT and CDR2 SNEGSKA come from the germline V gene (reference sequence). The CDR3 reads CSARVGGDGYTF. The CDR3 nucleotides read TGCAGTGCTAGAGTTGGGGGCGATGGCTACACCTTC.

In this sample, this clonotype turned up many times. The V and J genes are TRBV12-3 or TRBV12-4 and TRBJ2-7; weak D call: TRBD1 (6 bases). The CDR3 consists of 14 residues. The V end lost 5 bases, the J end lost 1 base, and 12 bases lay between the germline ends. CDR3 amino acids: CASSNSQGSYEQYF. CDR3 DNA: TGTGCCAGCAGTAATTCTCAGGGGTCCTACGAGCAGTACTTC.

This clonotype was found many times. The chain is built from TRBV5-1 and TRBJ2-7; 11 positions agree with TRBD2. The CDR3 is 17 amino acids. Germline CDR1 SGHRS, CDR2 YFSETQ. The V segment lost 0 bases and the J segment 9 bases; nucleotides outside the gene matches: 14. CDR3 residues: CASSLGLAGGSARVQYF. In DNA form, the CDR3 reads TGCGCCAGCAGCTTGGGGCTAGCGGGAGGTTCCGCGCGTGTGCAGTACTTC.

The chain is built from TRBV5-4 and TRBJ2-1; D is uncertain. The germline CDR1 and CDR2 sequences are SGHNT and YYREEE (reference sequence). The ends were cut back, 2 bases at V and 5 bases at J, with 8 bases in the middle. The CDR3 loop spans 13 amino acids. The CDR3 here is CASSLVLHNEQFF. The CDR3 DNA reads TGTGCCAGCAGCTTAGTGTTACACAATGAGCAGTTCTTC.

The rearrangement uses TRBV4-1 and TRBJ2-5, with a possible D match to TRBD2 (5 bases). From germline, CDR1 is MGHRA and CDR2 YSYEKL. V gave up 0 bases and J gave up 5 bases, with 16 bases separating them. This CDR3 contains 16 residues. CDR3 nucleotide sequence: TGCGCCAGCAGCCAAGAATTAGGGAGTCAAGGGGAGACCCAGTACTTC. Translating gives CASSQELGSQGETQYF.

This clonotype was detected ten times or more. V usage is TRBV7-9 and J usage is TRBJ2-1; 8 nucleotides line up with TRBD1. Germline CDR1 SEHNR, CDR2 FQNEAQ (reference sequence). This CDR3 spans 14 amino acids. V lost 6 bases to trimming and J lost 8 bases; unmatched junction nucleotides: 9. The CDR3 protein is CASRGPTGDHEQFF. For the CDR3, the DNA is TGTGCCAGCAGAGGTCCGACAGGGGATCATGAGCAGTTCTTC.

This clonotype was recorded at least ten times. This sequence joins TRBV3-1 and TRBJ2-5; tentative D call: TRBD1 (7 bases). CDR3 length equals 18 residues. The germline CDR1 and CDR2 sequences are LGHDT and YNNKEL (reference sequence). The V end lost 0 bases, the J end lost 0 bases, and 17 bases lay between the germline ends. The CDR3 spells CASSQDIMAGQYQETQYF. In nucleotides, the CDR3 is TGTGCCAGCAGCCAAGATATTATGGCGGGACAGTACCAAGAGACCCAGTACTTC.

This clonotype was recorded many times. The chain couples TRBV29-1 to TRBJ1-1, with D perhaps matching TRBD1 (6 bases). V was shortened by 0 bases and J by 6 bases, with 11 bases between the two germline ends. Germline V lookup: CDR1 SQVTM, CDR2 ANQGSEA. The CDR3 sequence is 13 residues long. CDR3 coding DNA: TGCAGCGTTGAAGACACAGGGATGCCTGAAGCTTTCTTT. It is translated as CSVEDTGMPEAFF.

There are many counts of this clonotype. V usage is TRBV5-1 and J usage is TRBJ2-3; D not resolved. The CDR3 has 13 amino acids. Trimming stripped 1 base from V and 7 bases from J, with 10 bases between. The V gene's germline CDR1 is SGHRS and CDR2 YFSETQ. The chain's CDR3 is CASSLMGSNTQYF. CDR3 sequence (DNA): TGCGCCAGCAGCTTGATGGGGTCGAATACGCAGTATTTT.

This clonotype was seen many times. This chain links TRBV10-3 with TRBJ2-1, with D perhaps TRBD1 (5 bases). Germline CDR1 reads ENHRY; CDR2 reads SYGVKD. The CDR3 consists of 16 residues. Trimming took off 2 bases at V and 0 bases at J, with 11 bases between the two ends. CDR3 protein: CAISEPRVSSYNEQFF. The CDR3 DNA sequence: TGTGCCATCAGTGAGCCCAGGGTGAGCTCCTACAATGAGCAGTTCTTC.

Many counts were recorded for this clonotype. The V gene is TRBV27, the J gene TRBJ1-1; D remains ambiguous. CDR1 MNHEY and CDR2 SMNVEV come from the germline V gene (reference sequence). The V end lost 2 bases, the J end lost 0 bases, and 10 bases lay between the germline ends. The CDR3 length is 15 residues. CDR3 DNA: TGTGCCAGCAGTTTAGGTCTAGGGCTGAACACTGAAGCTTTCTTT. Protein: CASSLGLGLNTEAFF.

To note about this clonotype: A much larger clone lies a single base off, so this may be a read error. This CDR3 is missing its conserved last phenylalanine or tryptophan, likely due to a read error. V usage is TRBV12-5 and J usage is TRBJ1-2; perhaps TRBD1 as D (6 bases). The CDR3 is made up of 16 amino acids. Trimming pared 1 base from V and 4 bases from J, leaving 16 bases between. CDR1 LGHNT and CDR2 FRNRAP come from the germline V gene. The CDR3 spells CASGLEDSFLVYGYTL. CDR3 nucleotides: TGTGCTAGTGGTTTGGAGGACAGCTTTTTAGTCTATGGCTACACCCTC.

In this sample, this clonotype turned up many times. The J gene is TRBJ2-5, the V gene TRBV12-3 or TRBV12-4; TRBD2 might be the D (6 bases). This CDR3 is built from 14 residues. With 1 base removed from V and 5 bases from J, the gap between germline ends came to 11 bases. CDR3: CASSLGVGRETQYF. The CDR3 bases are TGTGCCAGCAGTTTAGGGGTAGGGAGGGAGACCCAGTACTTC.

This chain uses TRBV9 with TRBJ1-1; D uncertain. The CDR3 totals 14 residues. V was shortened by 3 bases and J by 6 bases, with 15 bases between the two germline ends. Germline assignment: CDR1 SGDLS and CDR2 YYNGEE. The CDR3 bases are TGTGCCAGCAGCGGAGGGTCACGGACGTCTGAAGCTTTCTTT. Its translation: CASSGGSRTSEAFF.

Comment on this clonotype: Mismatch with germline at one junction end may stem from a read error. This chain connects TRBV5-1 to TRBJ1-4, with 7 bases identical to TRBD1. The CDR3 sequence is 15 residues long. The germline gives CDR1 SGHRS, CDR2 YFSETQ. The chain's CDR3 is CASSEGTDTDERLFF. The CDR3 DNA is TGCGCCAGCAGCGAGGGGACAGACACTGACGAAAGACTGTTTTTT.

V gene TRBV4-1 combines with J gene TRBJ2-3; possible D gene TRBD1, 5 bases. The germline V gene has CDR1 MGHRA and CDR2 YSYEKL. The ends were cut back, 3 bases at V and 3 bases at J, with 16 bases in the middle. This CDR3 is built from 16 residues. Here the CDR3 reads CASSHHRPGLTDTQYF. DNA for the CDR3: TGCGCCAGCAGCCACCACAGGCCCGGGTTGACAGATACGCAGTATTTT.

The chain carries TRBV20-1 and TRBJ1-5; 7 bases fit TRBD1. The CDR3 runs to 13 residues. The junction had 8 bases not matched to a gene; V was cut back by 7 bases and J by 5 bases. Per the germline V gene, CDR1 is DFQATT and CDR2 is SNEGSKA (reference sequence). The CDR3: CSGMTGRDQPQHF. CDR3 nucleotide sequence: TGCAGTGGCATGACAGGGAGGGATCAGCCCCAGCATTTT.